Below, one T cell receptor (beta chain) is given with its context. The repertoire was sequenced with immunoSEQ multiplex PCR; TCRdb's copy has only in-frame clones and lacks some. Of some 110,000 clones listed, 90% are singletons. This sample stems from a study of T cell clones after liver transplantation. The specimen was CD4+ T cells from blood, collected 12 months after liver transplant. This clonotype was obtained from a human patient who received a liver transplant. Some T cells may be provided by the graft donor.

The CDR3, as DNA: TGTGCCTGGAGTGTGGGAAGTTTGGGAGATACGCAGTATTTT. Its translation is CAWSVGSLGDTQYF. V is TRBV30 and J is TRBJ2-3; unclear D gene. The CDR3 spans 14 residues. CDR1 and CDR2 from the germline V gene are GTSNPN and SVGIG (reference sequence). With 0 bases removed from V and 5 bases from J, the gap between germline ends came to 12 bases.